This is a list of T cell receptor beta chains from one sample in a study of human T cells and chemical hapten exposure. TCRdb re-called the RACE reads with MiXCR, one entry per CDR3 protein. The sample lists over 95,000 distinct CDR3 sequences, 9.5% to 15% occurring once. Sequenced here: whole blood, sampled in connection with sensitization to the hapten diphenylcyclopropenone (DPC). The receptors shown here come from a woman between 40 and 50 years old with alopecia areata. Some clones in this sample may be carry-over from other donors' samples. Each CDR3 is given with its conserved first and last residue. Each record gives: V gene, J gene, CDR3 protein.

v_gene: TRBV15; j_gene: TRBJ1-1; CDR3aa: CATSLRGSDTEAFF
v_gene: TRBV11-2; j_gene: TRBJ2-5; CDR3aa: CASSQTGGETQYF
v_gene: TRBV7-8; j_gene: TRBJ2-5; CDR3aa: CASSWYRATETQYF
v_gene: TRBV4-2; j_gene: TRBJ1-4; CDR3aa: CASSQEGGRTNEKLFF
v_gene: TRBV11-3; j_gene: TRBJ2-1; CDR3aa: CASSPGQAGDPYNEQFF
v_gene: TRBV18; j_gene: TRBJ1-1; CDR3aa: CASSLRQGDTEAFF
v_gene: TRBV27; j_gene: TRBJ2-4; CDR3aa: CASSLITKNIQYF
v_gene: TRBV5-1; j_gene: TRBJ1-4; CDR3aa: CASSLDRGGEKLFF
v_gene: TRBV9; j_gene: TRBJ2-1; CDR3aa: CASSREGSGRGEQFF
v_gene: TRBV5-1; j_gene: TRBJ2-5; CDR3aa: CASSWGQDQETQYF
v_gene: TRBV28; j_gene: TRBJ2-7; CDR3aa: CASRKVFYEQYF
v_gene: TRBV18; j_gene: TRBJ2-6; CDR3aa: CASSMATGANVLTF
v_gene: TRBV29-1; j_gene: TRBJ1-3; CDR3aa: CSVETLRPGVSGNTIYF
v_gene: TRBV20-1; j_gene: TRBJ2-1; CDR3aa: CSAYTSGTSLFF
v_gene: TRBV6-1; j_gene: TRBJ2-2; CDR3aa: CASRKITGATGELFF
v_gene: TRBV9; j_gene: TRBJ2-1; CDR3aa: CASSQAGGPPFHEQFF
v_gene: TRBV27; j_gene: TRBJ2-1; CDR3aa: CASSPPGEGRDNEQFF
v_gene: TRBV27; j_gene: TRBJ1-1; CDR3aa: CASSLTVLQPEAFF
v_gene: TRBV2; j_gene: TRBJ1-1; CDR3aa: CASSEVRTGGTEAFF
v_gene: TRBV6-5; j_gene: TRBJ2-3; CDR3aa: CASSPLAGATDTQYF
v_gene: TRBV11-2; j_gene: TRBJ2-2; CDR3aa: CASSFAQRRELNTGELFF
v_gene: TRBV6-2/TRBV6-3; j_gene: TRBJ2-5; CDR3aa: CATRDREETQYF
v_gene: TRBV12-3/TRBV12-4; j_gene: TRBJ1-1; CDR3aa: CAEQRQPNTEAFF
v_gene: TRBV29-1; j_gene: TRBJ1-1; CDR3aa: CSVEMGNTEAFF
v_gene: TRBV14; j_gene: TRBJ1-5; CDR3aa: CASSQGGAGQPQHF
v_gene: TRBV27; j_gene: TRBJ1-2; CDR3aa: CASGREYGYTF
v_gene: TRBV5-4; j_gene: TRBJ2-5; CDR3aa: CASSSKQGSRETQYF
v_gene: TRBV27; j_gene: TRBJ2-7; CDR3aa: CASSWTGTHYEQYF
v_gene: TRBV29-1; j_gene: TRBJ1-2; CDR3aa: CSVAQVRDGYTF
v_gene: TRBV3-1; j_gene: TRBJ1-1; CDR3aa: CASSPTAAGNTEAFF
v_gene: TRBV29-1; j_gene: TRBJ2-7; CDR3aa: CSVAFYPQGPDSYEQYF
v_gene: TRBV3-1; j_gene: TRBJ2-7; CDR3aa: CASSPYRQGYEQYF
v_gene: TRBV12-3/TRBV12-4; j_gene: TRBJ2-3; CDR3aa: CASSSRLGLANFGTDTQYF
v_gene: TRBV12-3/TRBV12-4; j_gene: TRBJ2-7; CDR3aa: CASSNLGTGAYEQYF
v_gene: TRBV29-1; j_gene: TRBJ1-1; CDR3aa: CSVEPLLGAFF
v_gene: TRBV20-1; j_gene: TRBJ1-1; CDR3aa: CSARRRETGTEAFF
v_gene: TRBV2; j_gene: TRBJ2-5; CDR3aa: CANGGRSIQETQYF
v_gene: TRBV12-3/TRBV12-4; j_gene: TRBJ2-7; CDR3aa: CASTMTWRPNPAPSSYEQYF
v_gene: TRBV5-1; j_gene: TRBJ2-6; CDR3aa: CASRTGAGANVLTF
v_gene: TRBV7-9; j_gene: TRBJ2-7; CDR3aa: CASSIETGPSEQYF
v_gene: TRBV7-2; j_gene: TRBJ2-4; CDR3aa: CASSLWDRTQNIQYF
v_gene: TRBV6-2/TRBV6-3; j_gene: TRBJ2-2; CDR3aa: CASRDLRTGVPGELFF
v_gene: TRBV10-1; j_gene: TRBJ1-5; CDR3aa: CGRLRPHNQPQHF
v_gene: TRBV7-9; j_gene: TRBJ2-5; CDR3aa: CASSADGPPQETQYF
v_gene: TRBV29-1; j_gene: TRBJ2-3; CDR3aa: CSVVWTSGITQYF
v_gene: TRBV28; j_gene: TRBJ2-7; CDR3aa: CASRPGPYEQYF
v_gene: TRBV7-8; j_gene: TRBJ1-1; CDR3aa: CASSLAGQGRRNTEAFF
v_gene: TRBV6-5; j_gene: TRBJ2-2; CDR3aa: CASSVAGAVNTGELFF
v_gene: TRBV2; j_gene: TRBJ1-1; CDR3aa: CASRATEAFF
v_gene: TRBV5-1; j_gene: TRBJ1-2; CDR3aa: CASSSGGGYGYTF
v_gene: TRBV29-1; j_gene: TRBJ1-1; CDR3aa: CSALDRGLTEAFF